This T cell receptor beta chain was recovered during a study of PD-1 blockade in classical Hodgkin lymphoma. General study results and limits: The repertoire differences lack a defined cause, possibly disease activity or prior therapy. Newly diagnosed patients reportedly trailed healthy donors in baseline TCR diversity.

Time point here: cycle 4 day 1 (C4D1), after 6 weeks of nivolumab. Patients all relapsed after autologous stem cell transplantation, and there was variation in brentuximab vedotin exposure. Here immunoSEQ multiplex PCR was the method, and the copy in TCRdb shows in-frame clones only, minus some. The sample has around 53,000 clones; roughly 80% are singletons. About this clone itself: Its antigen is currently unknown.

This CDR3 comprises 13 residues. From germline, CDR1 is MNHNS and CDR2 SASEGT. V was trimmed by 0 bases and J by 2 bases, leaving 5 bases between them. Sequenced here: peripheral blood mononuclear cells (PBMCs), sampled before the fourth cycle of nivolumab. This TCR was recovered from a human donor with classical Hodgkin lymphoma. V and J are TRBV6-1 and TRBJ2-7; D remains unclear. Written as DNA, the CDR3 is TGTGCCAGCAGTGAAGCGCTTCCCTACGAGCAGTACTTC. Its translation is CASSEALPYEQYF.